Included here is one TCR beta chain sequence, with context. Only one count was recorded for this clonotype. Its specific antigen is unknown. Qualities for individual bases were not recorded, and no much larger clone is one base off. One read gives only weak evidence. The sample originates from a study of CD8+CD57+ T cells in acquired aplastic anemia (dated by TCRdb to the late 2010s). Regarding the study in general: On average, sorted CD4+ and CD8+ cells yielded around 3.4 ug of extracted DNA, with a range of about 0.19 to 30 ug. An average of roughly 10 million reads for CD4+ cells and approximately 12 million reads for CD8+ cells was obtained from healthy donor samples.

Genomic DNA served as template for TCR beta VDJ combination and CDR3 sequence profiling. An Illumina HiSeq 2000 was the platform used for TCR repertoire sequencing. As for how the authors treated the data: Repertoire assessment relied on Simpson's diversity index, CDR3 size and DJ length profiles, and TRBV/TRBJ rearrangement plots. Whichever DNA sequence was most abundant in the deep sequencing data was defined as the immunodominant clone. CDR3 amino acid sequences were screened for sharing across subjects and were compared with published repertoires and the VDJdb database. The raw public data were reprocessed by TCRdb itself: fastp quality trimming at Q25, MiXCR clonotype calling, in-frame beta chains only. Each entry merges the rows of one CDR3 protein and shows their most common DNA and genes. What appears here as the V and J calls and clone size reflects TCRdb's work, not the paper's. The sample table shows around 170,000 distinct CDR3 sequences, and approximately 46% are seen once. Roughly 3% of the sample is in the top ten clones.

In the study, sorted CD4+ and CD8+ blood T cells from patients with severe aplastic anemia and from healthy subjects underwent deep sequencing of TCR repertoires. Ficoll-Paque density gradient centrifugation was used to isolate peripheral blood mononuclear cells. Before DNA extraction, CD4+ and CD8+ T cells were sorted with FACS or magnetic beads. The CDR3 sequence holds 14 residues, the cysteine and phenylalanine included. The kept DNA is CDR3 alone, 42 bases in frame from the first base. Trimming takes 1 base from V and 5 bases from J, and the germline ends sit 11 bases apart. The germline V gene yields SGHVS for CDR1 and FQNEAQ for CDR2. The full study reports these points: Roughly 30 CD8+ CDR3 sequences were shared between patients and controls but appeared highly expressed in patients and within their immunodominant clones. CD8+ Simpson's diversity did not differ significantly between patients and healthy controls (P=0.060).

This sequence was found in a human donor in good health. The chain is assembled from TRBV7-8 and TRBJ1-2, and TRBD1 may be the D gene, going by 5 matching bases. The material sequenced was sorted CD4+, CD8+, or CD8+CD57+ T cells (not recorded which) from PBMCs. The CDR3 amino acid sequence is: CASSLEPGLYGYTF. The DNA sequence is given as TGTGCCAGCAGCTTAGAGCCAGGGTTATATGGCTACACCTTC. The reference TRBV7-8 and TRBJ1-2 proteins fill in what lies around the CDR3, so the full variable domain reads GAGVSQSPRYKVAKRGQDVALRCDPISGHVSLFWYQQALGQGPEFLTYFQNEAQLDKSGLPSDRFFAERPEGSVSTLKIQRTQQEDSAVYLCASSLEPGLYGYTFGSGTRLTVV.